This T cell receptor beta chain was profiled in a study of blood T cell repertoires in COVID-19. Study details: Whether acute or convalescent, the COVID-19 samples came from the United States, Italy and Spain. The cDNA or gDNA used as material had been derived from T cells, B-cell-depleted T cells, or PBMCs.

Original methodology: Reference gene primer amplification gave estimated nucleated cell counts. Only in-frame clones appear in the TCRdb table, and some are missing; sequencing was by immunoSEQ multiplex PCR. For V, J and clone size, that table is used; D and trimming come from the DNA. The repertoire includes roughly 30,000 clones, roughly 87% of them detected once, and about a tenth sits in the top ten. CDR1 and CDR2 (germline): MNHNS, SASEGT. The CDR3 consists of 19 residues. Trimming took 4 bases from V and 0 from J, leaving 21 bases between them. This clonotype was obtained from a human donor in a cohort sampled during active COVID-19. Input material: peripheral blood. The chain is built from TRBV6-1 and TRBJ2-2; D perhaps matches TRBD2 (6 bases). This chain's CDR3 is CASSGLLKGSSANTGELFF. The CDR3 DNA reads TGTGCCAGCAGTGGACTATTAAAGGGGTCTAGCGCGAACACCGGGGAGCTGTTTTTT.